What follows are 13 T cell receptor beta chains derived from one specimen sequenced in a study of tumor-infiltrating lymphocytes in localized non-small cell lung cancer. Libraries were prepared by immunoSEQ multiplex PCR; TCRdb keeps only in-frame clonotypes and omits some of them. Of more than 2,500 clones listed, around 50% were seen once; the top ten hold around a fifth. Input material: uninvolved lung tissue not adjacent to the tumor. Source of these receptors: a human donor with non-small cell lung cancer.

The V and J genes are TRBV4-2 and TRBJ2-1; 10 positions agree with TRBD1. This CDR3 region has 14 residues. Looked up from germline, CDR1 is LGHNA and CDR2 is YNFKEQ. V dropped 8 bases and J dropped 8; count of bases not matched to a gene: 9. CDR3 in DNA: TGTGCCAGCGGCCGGGACAGGGGAGCGGATGAGCAGTTCTTC. Amino acid sequence: CASGRDRGADEQFF.

This CDR3 reads CAWSVGGDQPQHF. The CDR3 nucleotides are TGTGCCTGGAGTGTGGGGGGAGATCAGCCCCAGCATTTT. The chain is built from TRBV30 and TRBJ1-5, with D maybe TRBD1 (5 bases). The CDR3 is 13 residues long. V was shortened by 0 bases and J by 5 bases, with 8 bases between the two germline ends. CDR1 GTSNPN and CDR2 SVGIG come from the germline V gene (reference sequence). The full variable domain, with the rest looked up from reference TRBV30 and TRBJ1-5, is SQTIHQWPATLVQPVGSPLSLECTVEGTSNPNLYWYRQAAGRGLQLLFYSVGIGQISSEVPQNLSASRPQDRQFILSSKKLLLSDSGFYLCAWSVGGDQPQHFGDGTRLSIL.

The chain has TRBV4-1 and TRBJ1-1; no clear D gene. The CDR3 runs to 17 residues. Trimming pared 4 bases from V and 0 bases from J, leaving 18 bases between. Germline CDR1 MGHRA, CDR2 YSYEKL. CDR3: CASSPTLLAGLNTEAFF. Here the CDR3 DNA reads TGCGCCAGCAGCCCTACTCTACTGGCAGGATTGAACACTGAAGCTTTCTTT.

The CDR3 is CASSSPPGPIGAYTQYF. The DNA of the CDR3 is TGTGCCAGCAGTTCGCCCCCCGGACCGATCGGAGCCTATACGCAGTATTTT. The rearrangement links TRBV28 to TRBJ2-3; D gene ambiguous. The CDR3 has 17 amino acids. Germline V lookup: CDR1 MDHEN, CDR2 SYDVKM. V gave up 4 bases and J gave up 7 bases, with 24 bases separating them.

V is TRBV9 and J is TRBJ2-1; TRBD2 agrees at 11 bases. Germline V CDR1 and CDR2: SGDLS, YYNGEE. There are 15 residues in the CDR3. V trimming: 3 bases; J trimming: 6 bases; junction bases outside the gene matches: 5. The CDR3 protein is CASSELAGVLNEQFF. The CDR3 region has the DNA TGTGCCAGCAGCGAACTAGCGGGAGTCCTCAATGAGCAGTTCTTC.

This clone has only a few counts. One junction end disagrees with the germline gene, perhaps due to a read error. This sequence joins TRBV7-7 and TRBJ2-3; 8 bases fit TRBD1. This CDR3 has 15 amino acids. CDR1 SSHAT and CDR2 FNYEAQ come from the germline V gene (reference sequence). The CDR3 bases are TGTGCTAGCAGCTCAGGACAGGGCCCCACAGATACGCAGTATTTT. As protein: CASSSGQGPTDTQYF.

This clone was seen a few times. The chain has TRBV5-1 and TRBJ2-1; D is possibly TRBD2 (5 bases). The CDR3 covers 15 residues. Trimming stripped 0 bases from V and 6 bases from J, with 13 bases between. In germline, CDR1 is SGHRS, CDR2 YFSETQ. As DNA, the CDR3 is TGCGCCAGCAGCTTGGAACCGGGAAGTGGCAATGAGCAGTTCTTC. It yields the protein CASSLEPGSGNEQFF.

V is TRBV9 and J is TRBJ2-2; D not certain. Trimming took off 0 bases at V and 1 base at J, with 10 bases between the two ends. Per the germline V gene, CDR1 is SGDLS and CDR2 is YYNGEE. This CDR3 has 16 residues. The DNA for the CDR3 is TGTGCCAGCAGCGTAGCGATGACACTGAACACCGGGGAGCTGTTTTTT. This codes for CASSVAMTLNTGELFF.

CDR3 DNA: TGTGCCAGCAGCTTGGACCGGATCGGGGGGGAGCAGTACTTC. Translating gives CASSLDRIGGEQYF. The rearrangement joins TRBV5-4 to TRBJ2-7; 7 bases agree with TRBD2. The junction had 7 bases not matched to a gene; V was cut back by 0 bases and J by 7 bases. Germline V gives CDR1 SGHNT, CDR2 YYREEE (reference sequence). CDR3 size: 14 residues. Using reference TRBV5-4 and TRBJ2-7 for the parts outside the CDR3, the full variable domain is ETGVTQSPTHLIKTRGQQVTLRCSSQSGHNTVSWYQQALGQGPQFIFQYYREEENGRGNFPPRFSGLQFPNYSSELNVNALELDDSALYLCASSLDRIGGEQYFGPGTRLTVT.

This rearrangement joins TRBV2 to TRBJ2-7, with 10 bases identical to TRBD2. Trimming took 8 bases from V and 2 from J; bases not matched to a gene: 12. CDR1 SNHLY and CDR2 FYNNEI come from the germline V gene. The CDR3 sequence is 16 residues long. The CDR3 DNA sequence: TGTGCCAGCCGAGACACCCCGGGACTAGCGACCTACGAGCAGTACTTC. Its translation is CASRDTPGLATYEQYF.

The rearrangement uses TRBV28 and TRBJ2-1; no reliable D call. In germline, CDR1 is MDHEN, CDR2 SYDVKM. The CDR3 extends over 14 amino acids. Deletions cut 4 bases from V and 7 bases from J, with 14 bases between. The CDR3 region is CASSSVAGFNEQFF. CDR3 sequence (DNA): TGTGCCAGCAGTTCAGTTGCCGGCTTTAATGAGCAGTTCTTC.

The CDR3 DNA follows: TGTGCCTGGAGGAACAGGGGAGGGGTAGAGACCCAGTACTTC. Protein product: CAWRNRGGVETQYF. V usage is TRBV30 and J usage is TRBJ2-5; D assignment may be TRBD1 or TRBD2 (7 bases each). Germline values: CDR1 GTSNPN, CDR2 SVGIG (reference sequence). The CDR3 is 14 amino acids. Trimming took off 3 bases at V and 4 bases at J, with 15 bases between the two ends.

This chain joins TRBV29-1 and TRBJ2-5; D tentatively reads TRBD1 or TRBD2 (6 bases each). This CDR3 has 13 amino acids. Trimming took 3 bases from V and 5 from J, leaving 13 bases between them. Germline CDR1 and CDR2: SQVTM and ANQGSEA. In DNA form, the CDR3 reads TGCAGCGTTGACGGAGGGGGGCTTGAGACCCAGTACTTC. Translated, it gives CSVDGGGLETQYF.